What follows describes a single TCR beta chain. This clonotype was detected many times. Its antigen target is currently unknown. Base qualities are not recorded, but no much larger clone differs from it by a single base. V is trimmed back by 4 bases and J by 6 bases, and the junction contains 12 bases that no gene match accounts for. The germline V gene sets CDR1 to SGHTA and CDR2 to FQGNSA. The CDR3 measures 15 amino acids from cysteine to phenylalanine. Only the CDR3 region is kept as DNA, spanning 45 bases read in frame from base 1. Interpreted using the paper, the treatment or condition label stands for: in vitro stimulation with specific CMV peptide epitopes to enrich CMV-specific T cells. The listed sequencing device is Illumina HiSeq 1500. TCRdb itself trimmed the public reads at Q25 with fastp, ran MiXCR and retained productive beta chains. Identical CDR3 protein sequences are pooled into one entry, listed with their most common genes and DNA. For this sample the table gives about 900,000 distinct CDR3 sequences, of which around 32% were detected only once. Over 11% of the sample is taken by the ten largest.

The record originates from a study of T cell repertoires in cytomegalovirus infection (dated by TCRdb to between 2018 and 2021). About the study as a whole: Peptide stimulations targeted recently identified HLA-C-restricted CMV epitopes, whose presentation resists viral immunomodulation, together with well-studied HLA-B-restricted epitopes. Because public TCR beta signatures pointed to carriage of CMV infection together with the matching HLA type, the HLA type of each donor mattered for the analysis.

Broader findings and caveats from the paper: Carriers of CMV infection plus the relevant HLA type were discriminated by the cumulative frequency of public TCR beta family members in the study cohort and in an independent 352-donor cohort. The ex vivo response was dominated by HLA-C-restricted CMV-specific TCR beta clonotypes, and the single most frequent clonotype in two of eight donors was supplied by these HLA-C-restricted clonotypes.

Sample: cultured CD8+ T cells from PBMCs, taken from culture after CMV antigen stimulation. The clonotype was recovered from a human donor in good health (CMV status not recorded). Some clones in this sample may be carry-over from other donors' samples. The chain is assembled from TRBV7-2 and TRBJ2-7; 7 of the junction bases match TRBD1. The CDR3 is CASSSRHTGAGEQYF. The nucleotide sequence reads TGTGCCAGCAGCTCCCGTCACACAGGGGCTGGCGAGCAGTACTTC.